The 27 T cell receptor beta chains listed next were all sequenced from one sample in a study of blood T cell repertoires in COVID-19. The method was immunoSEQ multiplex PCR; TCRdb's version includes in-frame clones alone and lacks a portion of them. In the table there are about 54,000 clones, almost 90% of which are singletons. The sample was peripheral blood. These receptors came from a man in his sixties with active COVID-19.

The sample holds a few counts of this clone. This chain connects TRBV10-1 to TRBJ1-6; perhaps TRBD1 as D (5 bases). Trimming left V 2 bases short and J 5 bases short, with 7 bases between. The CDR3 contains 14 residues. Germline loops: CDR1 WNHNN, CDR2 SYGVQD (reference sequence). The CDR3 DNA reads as TGCGCCAGCAGTGAGAACAGGAATAATTCACCCCTCCACTTT. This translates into CASSENRNNSPLHF.

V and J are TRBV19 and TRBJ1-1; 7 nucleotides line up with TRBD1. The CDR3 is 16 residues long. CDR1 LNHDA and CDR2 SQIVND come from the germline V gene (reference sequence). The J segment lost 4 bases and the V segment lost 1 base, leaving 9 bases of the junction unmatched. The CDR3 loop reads CASSIVGGGAGTEAFF. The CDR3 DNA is TGTGCCAGTAGTATAGTAGGAGGGGGCGCGGGCACTGAAGCTTTCTTT.

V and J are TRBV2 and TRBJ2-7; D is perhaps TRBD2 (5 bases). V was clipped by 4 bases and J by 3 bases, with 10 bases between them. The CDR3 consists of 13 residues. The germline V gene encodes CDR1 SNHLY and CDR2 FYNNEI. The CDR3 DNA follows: TGTGCCAGCAGTGTAGCGTCCTTCTACGAGCAGTACTTC. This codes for CASSVASFYEQYF.

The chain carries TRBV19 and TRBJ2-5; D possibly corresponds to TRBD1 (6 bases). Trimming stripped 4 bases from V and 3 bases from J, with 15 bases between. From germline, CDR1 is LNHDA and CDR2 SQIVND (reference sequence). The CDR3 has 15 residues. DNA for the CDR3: TGTGCCAGTAGTACCCCAACAGGGTTTGAAGAGACCCAGTACTTC. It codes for CASSTPTGFEETQYF.

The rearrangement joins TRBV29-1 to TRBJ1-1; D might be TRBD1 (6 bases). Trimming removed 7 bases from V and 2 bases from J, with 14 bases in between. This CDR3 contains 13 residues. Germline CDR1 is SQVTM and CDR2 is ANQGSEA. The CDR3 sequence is CSAYWDTNTEAFF. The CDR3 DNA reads TGCAGCGCATACTGGGACACAAACACTGAAGCTTTCTTT.

The CDR3 sequence: CASTEGSNEKLFF. CDR3 sequence (DNA): TGTGCCAGCACGGAGGGATCTAATGAAAAACTGTTTTTT. This sequence joins TRBV7-9 and TRBJ1-4; no firm D call. This CDR3 has 13 residues. V was clipped by 7 bases and J by 3 bases, with 9 bases between them. Germline V gives CDR1 SEHNR, CDR2 FQNEAQ (reference sequence).

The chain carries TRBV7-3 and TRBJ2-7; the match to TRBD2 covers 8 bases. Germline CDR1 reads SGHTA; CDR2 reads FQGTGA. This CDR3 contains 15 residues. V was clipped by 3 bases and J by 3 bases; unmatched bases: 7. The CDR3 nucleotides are TGTGCCAGCAGCTTCGGGACTAGGGGTGGCTACGAGCAGTACTTC. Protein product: CASSFGTRGGYEQYF.

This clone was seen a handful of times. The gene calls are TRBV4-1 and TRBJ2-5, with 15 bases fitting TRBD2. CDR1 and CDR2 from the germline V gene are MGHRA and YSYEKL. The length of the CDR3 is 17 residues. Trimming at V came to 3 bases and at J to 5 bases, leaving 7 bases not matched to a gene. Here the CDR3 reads CASSQPWTSGRGETQYF. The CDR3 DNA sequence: TGCGCCAGCAGCCAGCCCTGGACTAGCGGGAGGGGGGAGACCCAGTACTTC.

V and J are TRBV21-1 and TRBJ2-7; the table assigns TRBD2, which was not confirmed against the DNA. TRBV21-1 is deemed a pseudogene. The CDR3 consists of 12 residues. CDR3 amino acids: CASRHYSYEQYF. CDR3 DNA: TGTGCCAGCAGGCACTACTCCTACGAGCAGTACTTC.

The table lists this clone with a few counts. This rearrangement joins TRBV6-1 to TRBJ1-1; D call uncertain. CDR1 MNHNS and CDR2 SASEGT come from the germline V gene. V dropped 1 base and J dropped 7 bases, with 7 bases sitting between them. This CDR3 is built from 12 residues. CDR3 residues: CASSEDMSEAFF. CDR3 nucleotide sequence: TGTGCCAGCAGTGAAGATATGAGTGAAGCTTTCTTT.

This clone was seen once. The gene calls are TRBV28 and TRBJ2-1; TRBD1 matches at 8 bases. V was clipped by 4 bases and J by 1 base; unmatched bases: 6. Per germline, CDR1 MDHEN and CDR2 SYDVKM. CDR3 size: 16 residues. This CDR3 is CASSSGQGISYNEQFF. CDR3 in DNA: TGTGCCAGCAGTTCCGGACAGGGTATTTCCTACAATGAGCAGTTCTTC.

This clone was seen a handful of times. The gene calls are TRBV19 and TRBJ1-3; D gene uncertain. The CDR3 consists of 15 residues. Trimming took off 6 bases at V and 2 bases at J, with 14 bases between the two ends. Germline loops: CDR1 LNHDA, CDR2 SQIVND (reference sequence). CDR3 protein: CASSSGRGAGNTIYF. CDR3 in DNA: TGTGCCAGTAGCTCCGGACGGGGAGCTGGAAACACCATATATTTT.

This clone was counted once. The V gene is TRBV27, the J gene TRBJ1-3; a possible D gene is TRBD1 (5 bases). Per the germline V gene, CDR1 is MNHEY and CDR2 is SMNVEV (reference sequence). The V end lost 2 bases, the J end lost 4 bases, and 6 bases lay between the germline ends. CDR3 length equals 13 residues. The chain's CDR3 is CASSLNRGNTIYF. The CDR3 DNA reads TGTGCCAGCAGTTTAAACAGGGGAAACACCATATATTTT.

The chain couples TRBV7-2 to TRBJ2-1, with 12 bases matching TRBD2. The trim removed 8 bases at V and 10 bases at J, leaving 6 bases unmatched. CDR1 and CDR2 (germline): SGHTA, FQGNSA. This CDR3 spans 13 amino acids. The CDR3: CASRLAGVREQFF. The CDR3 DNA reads TGTGCCAGCCGACTAGCGGGAGTCAGGGAGCAGTTCTTC.

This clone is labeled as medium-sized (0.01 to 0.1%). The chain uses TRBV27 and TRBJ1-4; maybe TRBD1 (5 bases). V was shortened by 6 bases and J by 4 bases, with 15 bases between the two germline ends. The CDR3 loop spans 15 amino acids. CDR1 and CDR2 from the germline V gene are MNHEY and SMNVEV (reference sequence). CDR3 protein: CASSLTGTSNEKLFF. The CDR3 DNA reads TGTGCCAGCAGCCTAACAGGAACAAGTAATGAAAAACTGTTTTTT. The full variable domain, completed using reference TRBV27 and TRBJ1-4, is EAQVTQNPRYLITVTGKKLTVTCSQNMNHEYMSWYRQDPGLGLRQIYYSMNVEVTDKGDVPEGYKVSRKEKRNFPLILESPSPNQTSLYFCASSLTGTSNEKLFFGSGTQLSVL.

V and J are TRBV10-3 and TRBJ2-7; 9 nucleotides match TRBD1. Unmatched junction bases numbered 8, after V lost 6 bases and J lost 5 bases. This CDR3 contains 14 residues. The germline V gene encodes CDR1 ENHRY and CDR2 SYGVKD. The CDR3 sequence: CAISRTGEGNEQYF. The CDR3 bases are TGTGCCATCAGCAGGACAGGGGAGGGGAACGAGCAGTACTTC.

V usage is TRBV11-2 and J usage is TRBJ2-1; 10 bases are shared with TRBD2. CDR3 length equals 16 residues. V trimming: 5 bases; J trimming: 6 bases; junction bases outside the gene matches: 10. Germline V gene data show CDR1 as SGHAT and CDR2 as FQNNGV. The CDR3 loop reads CASSEKVLAGFNEQFF. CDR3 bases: TGTGCCAGCAGCGAAAAGGTACTAGCGGGGTTCAATGAGCAGTTCTTC. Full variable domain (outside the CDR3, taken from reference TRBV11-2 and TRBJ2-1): EAGVAQSPRYKIIEKRQSVAFWCNPISGHATLYWYQQILGQGPKLLIQFQNNGVVDDSQLPKDRFSAERLKGVDSTLKIQPAKLEDSAVYLCASSEKVLAGFNEQFFGPGTRLTVL.

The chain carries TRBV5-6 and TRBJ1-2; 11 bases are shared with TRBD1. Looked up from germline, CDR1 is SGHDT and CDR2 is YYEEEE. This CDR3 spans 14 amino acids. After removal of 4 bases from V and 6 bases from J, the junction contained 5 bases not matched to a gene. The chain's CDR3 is CASSIGTGGNGYTF. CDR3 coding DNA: TGTGCCAGCAGCATCGGGACAGGGGGTAATGGCTACACCTTC. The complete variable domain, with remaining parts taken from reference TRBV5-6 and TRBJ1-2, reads DAGVTQSPTHLIKTRGQQVTLRCSPKSGHDTVSWYQQALGQGPQFIFQYYEEEERQRGNFPDRFSGHQFPNYSSELNVNALLLGDSALYLCASSIGTGGNGYTFGSGTRLTVV.

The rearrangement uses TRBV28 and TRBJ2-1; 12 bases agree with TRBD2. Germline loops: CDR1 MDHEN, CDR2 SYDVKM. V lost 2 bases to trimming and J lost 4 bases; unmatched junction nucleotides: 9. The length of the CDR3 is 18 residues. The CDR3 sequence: CASSLGLAGGGLYNEQFF. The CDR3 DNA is TGTGCCAGCAGTTTAGGGCTAGCGGGAGGGGGTTTATACAATGAGCAGTTCTTC. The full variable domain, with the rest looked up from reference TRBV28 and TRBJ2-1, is DVKVTQSSRYLVKRTGEKVFLECVQDMDHENMFWYRQDPGLGLRLIYFSYDVKMKEKGDIPEGYSVSREKKERFSLILESASTNQTSMYLCASSLGLAGGGLYNEQFFGPGTRLTVL.

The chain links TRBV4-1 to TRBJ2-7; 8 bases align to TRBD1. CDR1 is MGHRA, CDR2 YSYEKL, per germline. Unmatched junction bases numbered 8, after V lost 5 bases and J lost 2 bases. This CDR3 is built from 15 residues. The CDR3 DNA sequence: TGCGCCAGCAGCTACGCTCGGGGACAGGCCTACGAGCAGTACTTC. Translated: CASSYARGQAYEQYF.

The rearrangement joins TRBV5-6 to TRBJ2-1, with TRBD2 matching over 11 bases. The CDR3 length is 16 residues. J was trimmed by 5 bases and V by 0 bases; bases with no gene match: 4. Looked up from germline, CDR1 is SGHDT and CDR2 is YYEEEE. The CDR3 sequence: CASSLAGGLADNEQFF. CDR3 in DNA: TGTGCCAGCAGCTTGGCCGGGGGACTAGCGGACAATGAGCAGTTCTTC.

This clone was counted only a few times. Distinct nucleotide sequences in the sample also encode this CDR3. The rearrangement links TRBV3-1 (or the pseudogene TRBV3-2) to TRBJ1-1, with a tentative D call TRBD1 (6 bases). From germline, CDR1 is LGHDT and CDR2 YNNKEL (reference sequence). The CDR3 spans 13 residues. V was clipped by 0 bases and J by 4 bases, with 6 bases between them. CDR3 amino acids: CASSQEGGTEAFF. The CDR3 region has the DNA TGTGCCAGCAGCCAAGAAGGGGGCACTGAAGCTTTCTTT.

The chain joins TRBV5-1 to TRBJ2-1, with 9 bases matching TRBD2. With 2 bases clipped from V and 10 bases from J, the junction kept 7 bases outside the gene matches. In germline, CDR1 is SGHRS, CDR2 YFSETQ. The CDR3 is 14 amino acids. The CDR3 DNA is TGCGCCAGCAGCTTAGCGGGAGGTCGGAACGAGCAGTTCTTC. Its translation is CASSLAGGRNEQFF.

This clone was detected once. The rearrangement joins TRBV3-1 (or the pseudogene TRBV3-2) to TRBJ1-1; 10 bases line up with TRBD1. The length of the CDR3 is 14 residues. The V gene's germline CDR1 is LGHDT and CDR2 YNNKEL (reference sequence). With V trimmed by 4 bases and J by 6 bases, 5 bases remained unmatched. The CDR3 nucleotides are TGTGCCAGCAGCCGACAGGGGGCGAGGGCTGAAGCTTTCTTT. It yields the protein CASSRQGARAEAFF.

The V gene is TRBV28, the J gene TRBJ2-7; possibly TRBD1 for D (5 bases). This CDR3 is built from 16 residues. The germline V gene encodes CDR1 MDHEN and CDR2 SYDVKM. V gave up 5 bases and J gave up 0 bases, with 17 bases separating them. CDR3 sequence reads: CASSTQSRRVSYEQYF. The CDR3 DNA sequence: TGTGCCAGCAGTACCCAGTCCCGCAGGGTCTCCTACGAGCAGTACTTC.

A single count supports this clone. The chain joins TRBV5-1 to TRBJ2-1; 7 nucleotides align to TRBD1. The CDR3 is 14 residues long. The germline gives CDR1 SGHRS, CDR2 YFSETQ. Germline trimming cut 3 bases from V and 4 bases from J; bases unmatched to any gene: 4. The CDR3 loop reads CASSYRTGYNEQFF. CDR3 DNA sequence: TGCGCCAGCAGCTACCGGACAGGTTACAATGAGCAGTTCTTC.

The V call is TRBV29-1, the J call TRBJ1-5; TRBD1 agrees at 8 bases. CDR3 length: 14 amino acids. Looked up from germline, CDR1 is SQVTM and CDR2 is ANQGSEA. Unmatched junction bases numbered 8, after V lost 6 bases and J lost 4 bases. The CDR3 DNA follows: TGCAGCGTCGCAGGGGGCGGAATAAATCAGCCCCAGCATTTT. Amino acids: CSVAGGGINQPQHF. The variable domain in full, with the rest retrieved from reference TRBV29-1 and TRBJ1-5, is SAVISQKPSRDICQRGTSLTIQCQVDSQVTMMFWYRQQPGQSLTLIATANQGSEATYESGFVIDKFPISRPNLTFSTLTVSNMSPEDSSIYLCSVAGGGINQPQHFGDGTRLSIL.